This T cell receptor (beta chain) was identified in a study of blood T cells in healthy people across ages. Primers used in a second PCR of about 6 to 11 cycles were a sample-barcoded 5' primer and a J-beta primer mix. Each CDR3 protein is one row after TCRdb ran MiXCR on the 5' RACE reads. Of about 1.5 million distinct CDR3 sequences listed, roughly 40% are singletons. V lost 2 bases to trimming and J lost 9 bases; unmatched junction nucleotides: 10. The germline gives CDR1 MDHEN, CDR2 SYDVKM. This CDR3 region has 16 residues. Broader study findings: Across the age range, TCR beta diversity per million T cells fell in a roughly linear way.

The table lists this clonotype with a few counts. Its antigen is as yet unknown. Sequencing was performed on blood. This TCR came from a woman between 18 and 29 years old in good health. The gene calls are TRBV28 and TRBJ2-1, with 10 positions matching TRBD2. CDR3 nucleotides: TGTGCCAGCAGTTTACCGATAGCGGGGGGCCCCGGTGAGCAGTTCTTC. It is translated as CASSLPIAGGPGEQFF.